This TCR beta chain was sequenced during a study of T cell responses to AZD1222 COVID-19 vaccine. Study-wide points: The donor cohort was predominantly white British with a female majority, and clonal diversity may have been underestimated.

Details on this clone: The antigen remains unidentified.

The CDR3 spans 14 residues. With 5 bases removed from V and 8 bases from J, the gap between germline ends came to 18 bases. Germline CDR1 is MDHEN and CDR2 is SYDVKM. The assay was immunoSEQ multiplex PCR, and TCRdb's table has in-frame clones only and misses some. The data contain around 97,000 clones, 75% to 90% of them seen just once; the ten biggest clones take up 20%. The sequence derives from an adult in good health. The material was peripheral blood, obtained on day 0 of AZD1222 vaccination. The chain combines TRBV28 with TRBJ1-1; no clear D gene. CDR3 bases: TGTGCCAGCAGTCTATACTCTCGGGATGTCGAAGCTTTCTTT. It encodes CASSLYSRDVEAFF.